The present T cell receptor (beta chain) was sequenced within a study of neurological immune-mediated disorders. The sample holds a few counts of this clonotype. MiXCR, applied by TCRdb to the 5' RACE reads, yields one record per CDR3 protein. The data hold about 120,000 distinct CDR3 sequences, with about 3.4% observed a single time. Germline V gene data show CDR1 as SGHTA and CDR2 as FQGNSA. This CDR3 is 14 amino acids long. Trimming removed 3 bases from V and 4 bases from J, with 9 bases in between. The chain carries TRBV7-2 and TRBJ2-2; no reliable D call. Source material: PBMCs. This sequence originates from a woman aged 30 to 39 with multiple sclerosis. As DNA, the CDR3 is TGTGCCAGCAGCTTGGTCGGAAGCACCGGGGAGCTGTTTTTT. It yields the protein CASSLVGSTGELFF.